A single sample is the source of the 15 T cell receptor beta chains below, sequenced in a study of blood T cell repertoires in COVID-19. Clones were read by immunoSEQ multiplex PCR, and TCRdb kept only the in-frame ones, dropping some. The data show some 180,000 clones, approximately 85% seen once. The material sequenced was peripheral blood. Receptors were obtained from a woman in her fifties or sixties with acute or convalescent COVID-19.

The V gene is TRBV7-6, the J gene TRBJ1-2; 10 bases agree with TRBD1. With 6 bases clipped from V and 3 bases from J, the junction kept 7 bases outside the gene matches. The CDR3 length is 15 residues. The germline CDR1 and CDR2 sequences are SGHVS and FNYEAQ. CDR3 amino acids: CASSAGTGVHYGYTF. In nucleotides, the CDR3 is TGTGCCAGCAGTGCCGGGACAGGGGTTCACTATGGCTACACCTTC.

This clone turned up a few times. The chain uses TRBV18 and TRBJ2-7, with D unresolved. The CDR3 is made up of 13 amino acids. Trimming stripped 1 base from V and 2 bases from J, with 6 bases between. CDR1 and CDR2 from the germline V gene are KGHSH and LQKENI. CDR3 amino acids: CASSPQPTYEQYV. CDR3 DNA sequence: TGTGCCAGCTCACCACAGCCGACCTACGAGCAGTACGTC.

This clone has just one count. CDR3 DNA sequence: TGTGCCAGCAGCCCCACGGGGGGGGGTTATGGCTACACCTTC. Its protein is CASSPTGGGYGYTF. The chain couples TRBV7-2 to TRBJ1-2, with a weak D call TRBD1 (5 bases). Germline CDR1 and CDR2: SGHTA and FQGNSA. Trimming pared 5 bases from V and 5 bases from J, leaving 15 bases between. The CDR3 contains 14 residues. Combining the CDR3 with reference TRBV7-2 and TRBJ1-2 gives the whole variable domain GAGVSQSPSNKVTEKGKDVELRCDPISGHTALYWYRQSLGQGLEFLIYFQGNSAPDKSGLPSDRFSAERTGGSVSTLTIQRTQQEDSAVYLCASSPTGGGYGYTFGSGTRLTVV.

V is TRBV2 and J is TRBJ2-7, with TRBD1 matching over 7 bases. Germline lookup yields CDR1 SNHLY and CDR2 FYNNEI. The CDR3 is 12 residues long. The junction had 4 bases not matched to a gene; V was cut back by 7 bases and J by 4 bases. In DNA form, the CDR3 reads TGTGCCAGCACCCGGGACAGATACGAGCAGTACTTC. It yields the protein CASTRDRYEQYF. Complete variable domain (other parts from reference TRBV2 and TRBJ2-7): EPEVTQTPSHQVTQMGQEVILRCVPISNHLYFYWYRQILGQKVEFLVSFYNNEISEKSEIFDDQFSVERPDGSNFTLKIRSTKLEDSAMYFCASTRDRYEQYFGPGTRLTVT.

The rearrangement uses TRBV4-1 and TRBJ2-1, with TRBD2 matching 8 bases. The CDR3 has 17 amino acids. CDR1 MGHRA and CDR2 YSYEKL come from the germline V gene. Trimming took 0 bases from V and 8 from J; bases not matched to a gene: 12. CDR3 nucleotides: TGCGCCAGCAGCCAAGACCCGGGAGGGCTGAGATATTATGAGCAGTTCTTC. This encodes CASSQDPGGLRYYEQFF.

The chain employs TRBV9 and TRBJ2-1; 8 nucleotides agree with TRBD2. The CDR3 runs 15 residues. Germline CDR1 is SGDLS and CDR2 is YYNGEE. The junction had 16 bases not matched to a gene; V was cut back by 5 bases and J by 12 bases. As DNA, the CDR3 is TGTGCCAGCAGTCCCGGGCCAGCGGGAGATTATGGGCAGTTCTTC. It encodes CASSPGPAGDYGQFF.

The chain has TRBV2 and TRBJ2-5, with 7 bases matching TRBD1. Looked up from germline, CDR1 is SNHLY and CDR2 is FYNNEI. The trim removed 5 bases at V and 5 bases at J, leaving 5 bases unmatched. The CDR3 loop spans 13 amino acids. The CDR3 DNA follows: TGTGCCAGCAGTACCGGACAGGTTGAGACCCAGTACTTC. Protein: CASSTGQVETQYF.

The gene calls are TRBV3-1 (or the pseudogene TRBV3-2) and TRBJ2-2, with a tentative D call TRBD2 (5 bases). The CDR3 has 13 residues. With 3 bases removed from V and 5 bases from J, the gap between germline ends came to 7 bases. Germline V gene data show CDR1 as LGHDT and CDR2 as YNNKEL (reference sequence). The CDR3, as DNA: TGTGCCAGCAGCCAGGGGAGAACCGGGGAGCTGTTTTTT. Translating it yields CASSQGRTGELFF.

The chain joins TRBV15 to TRBJ1-2; D remains ambiguous. Trimming pared 1 base from V and 7 bases from J, leaving 10 bases between. Germline values: CDR1 LNHNV, CDR2 YYDKDF (reference sequence). The CDR3 runs to 13 residues. CDR3 protein: CATSRVGVGGYTF. DNA of the CDR3: TGTGCCACCAGCAGAGTCGGGGTAGGTGGCTACACCTTC.

This chain links TRBV9 with TRBJ2-1; D is ambiguous. The germline V gene encodes CDR1 SGDLS and CDR2 YYNGEE. Trimming removed 1 base at V and 1 base at J, with 9 bases between. The CDR3 totals 15 residues. CDR3 nucleotide sequence: TGTGCCAGCAGCGTACAGGCGTCGTCCTACAATGAGCAGTTCTTC. This gives the protein CASSVQASSYNEQFF.

The rearrangement links TRBV11-2 to TRBJ1-2; D unresolved. Deletions cut 2 bases from V and 2 bases from J, with 12 bases between. The CDR3 has 15 amino acids. Looked up from germline, CDR1 is SGHAT and CDR2 is FQNNGV. CDR3 bases: TGTGCCAGCAGCTTATATGGAGGGTGGAACTATGGCTACACCTTC. Its translation: CASSLYGGWNYGYTF.

This clone showed up just a few times. The rearrangement uses TRBV29-1 and TRBJ2-1; tentative D call: TRBD2 (6 bases). V was pared by 5 bases and J by 1 base, with 18 bases between. CDR3 length: 16 residues. From germline, CDR1 is SQVTM and CDR2 ANQGSEA. As DNA, the CDR3 is TGCAGCGTTCCTCTTTCGGGAGTGGGGTCCTACAATGAGCAGTTCTTC. Translation: CSVPLSGVGSYNEQFF.

The V call is TRBV5-6, the J call TRBJ1-2; 7 nucleotides match TRBD1. Per germline, CDR1 SGHDT and CDR2 YYEEEE. V shed 4 bases and J 0 bases; nucleotides not matched to a gene: 0. This CDR3 spans 13 amino acids. The CDR3 spells CASSGQANYGYTF. The CDR3 DNA is TGTGCCAGCAGCGGACAGGCTAACTATGGCTACACCTTC.

The genes are TRBV24-1 and TRBJ2-1, with 11 positions matching TRBD2. From germline, CDR1 is KGHDR and CDR2 SFDVKD. V dropped 10 bases and J dropped 8; count of bases not matched to a gene: 6. The CDR3 contains 13 residues. CDR3 nucleotides: TGTGCCACTAGGACTAGCGGGTCACATGAGCAGTTCTTC. Translated: CATRTSGSHEQFF.

The V call is TRBV10-2, the J call TRBJ1-2; 9 bases line up with TRBD1. From germline, CDR1 is WSHSY and CDR2 SAAADI. CDR3 length: 14 residues. The ends lost 6 bases at V and 7 bases at J; junction bases unmatched: 9. CDR3 sequence: CASRVPGQGGGYTF. As DNA, the CDR3 is TGCGCCAGCAGAGTCCCGGGACAGGGAGGTGGCTACACCTTC.